What follows is one T cell receptor (beta chain) and its context. Antigen specificity is unknown. This record belongs to a study of post-analysis software for immune sequencing data. Study-level results: TRBV5-6, TRBV5-1 and TRBV20-1 belonged to a set of a handful of TRBV segments that were more frequent in patients than controls. Pronounced co-clustering by F measure was evident among identically batched samples.

Each TCR beta cDNA library carried unique molecular identifiers. cDNA molecules numbering around 500,000 came from about 0.94 to 9.7 million T cells. MiXCR, run by TCRdb on the PCR reads, gives a single entry per CDR3 protein. The sample lists a few hundred thousand distinct CDR3 sequences, around a third occurring once. Germline lookup yields CDR1 DFQATT and CDR2 SNEGSKA (reference sequence). The V segment lost 3 bases and the J segment 4 bases; nucleotides outside the gene matches: 6. This CDR3 is built from 14 residues. Source material: blood. This chain links TRBV20-1 with TRBJ2-5, with 9 bases that match TRBD2. The source of this sequence is a girl aged 2-17 years with multiple sclerosis. CDR3 loop: CSASRIAGAETQYF. Written as DNA, the CDR3 is TGCAGTGCTAGTAGAATAGCGGGGGCAGAGACCCAGTACTTC.